This TCR beta chain is drawn from a study of CD8 T cells in Susac syndrome. Reverse transcription used about 0.5 to 1 ug RNA and random hexamers. Using its own MiXCR run on the immunoSEQ multiplex PCR reads, TCRdb lists one record per CDR3 protein. This table has approximately 230,000 distinct CDR3 sequences, around 93% appearing once. The multiple sclerosis control group comprised treatment-naive patients with stable or active relapsing-remitting disease. TEMRA cells underwent FACS enrichment and CD8+ and CD4+ T cells underwent negative isolation. Germline CDR1 KGHDR, CDR2 SFDVKD. The CDR3 extends over 14 amino acids. After removal of 10 bases from V and 6 bases from J, the junction contained 11 bases not matched to a gene.

The rearrangement uses TRBV24-1 and TRBJ2-1, with TRBD2 identical over 7 bases. The specimen was CD4+ T cells from PBMCs. The TCR originated in a human donor with multiple sclerosis. CDR3 sequence reads: CATALGGRSNEQFF. CDR3 coding DNA: TGTGCCACGGCCTTGGGCGGGAGATCCAATGAGCAGTTCTTC.